In this sample, the clone carrying this TCR beta chain turned up a few times. The sample is drawn from a study of Ad26.COV2.S vaccination and SARS-CoV-2 variants. The treatment is: some 19 received Ad26.COV2.S at low or high dose, single or two shots; about 5 received placebo; per-sample allocation not given. Material that was analyzed had been drawn on day 63 after the first vaccine or placebo injection. Profiling relied on immunoSEQ multiplex PCR, and the TCRdb table lists in-frame clones only, not all of them. The sample carries hundreds of thousands of clones, 85% to 90% recorded once. Trimming removed 2 bases at V and 3 bases at J, with 8 bases between. The CDR3 spans 14 residues. Germline V lookup: CDR1 KGHSH, CDR2 LQKENI.

This material consisted of peripheral blood, taken in a trial of Ad26.COV2.S vaccine versus placebo. The V and J genes are TRBV18 and TRBJ2-1; tentatively, D is TRBD2 (5 bases). The clonotype originates from a person aged 18-65 years who received the Ad26.COV2.S COVID-19 vaccine or a placebo. CDR3 residues: CASSPSRGYNEQFF. CDR3 nucleotide sequence: TGTGCCAGCTCACCATCACGGGGCTACAATGAGCAGTTCTTC.